This TCR beta chain was retrieved from a study of T cells in Graves' hyperthyroidism and ophthalmopathy. Points from the study as a whole: Most expanded thyroid clonotypes above 0.001 recurred in blood.

Uncontrolled infection, other autoimmune disease, pregnancy or lactation disqualified patients from enrolment. Clinical symptoms, serum thyroxine, TRAb, thyroid ultrasound and orbital computed tomography informed diagnoses. Amplified TCR beta CDR3 regions derived from RNA transcripts. First-round RT-PCR of the TCR CDR3 relied on the HTBI primer set. TCRdb fed the multiplex PCR reads into MiXCR, producing one record per CDR3 protein. The repertoire holds hundreds of thousands of distinct CDR3 sequences, with approximately 44% as singletons. Details on this clonotype: The antigen remains unidentified.

The germline V gene encodes CDR1 SGHKS and CDR2 YYEKEE (reference sequence). The CDR3 extends over 15 amino acids. V lost 2 bases and J lost 0, with 8 bases in between. The rearrangement links TRBV5-5 to TRBJ2-2; no definite D call. The sequencing input was peripheral blood or thyroid tissue (not recorded which). The clonotype was recovered from a woman aged 18-29 years with Graves' hyperthyroidism. CDR3 sequence: CASSLALPNTGELFF. Here the CDR3 DNA reads TGTGCCAGCAGCTTAGCCCTACCGAACACCGGGGAGCTGTTTTTT.